This TCR beta chain was sequenced in a study of T-cell memory formation after mild COVID-19. Study information: The two donors had largely donor-specific TCR clusters. Study-wide findings and caveats: CD8+ contracting clones occupied EMRA, while CD4+ ones occupied mainly CM and EM.

This clonotype was counted only a few times. Its antigen is still unknown. This CDR3 comprises 13 residues. Germline V lookup: CDR1 SGDLS, CDR2 YYNGEE. With 0 bases removed from V and 1 base from J, the gap between germline ends came to 4 bases. In TCRdb, the 5' RACE reads were re-called with MiXCR into one record per CDR3 protein. The repertoire holds approximately 48,000 distinct CDR3 sequences, with about 7.3% as singletons. Sample: PBMCs or a T cell subset sorted from them (not recorded which). The V and J genes are TRBV9 and TRBJ1-2; D remains unclear. This TCR was sampled from a man younger than 35 who had mild COVID-19 (a few samples of this study predate the infection). Cell type and time point are not known. The CDR3 spells CASSVGLNYGYTF. CDR3 DNA sequence: TGTGCCAGCAGCGTAGGACTTAACTATGGCTACACCTTC. The entire variable domain, with the rest obtained from reference TRBV9 and TRBJ1-2, is as follows: DSGVTQTPKHLITATGQRVTLRCSPRSGDLSVYWYQQSLDQGLQFLIQYYNGEERAKGNILERFSAQQFPDLHSELNLSSLELGDSALYFCASSVGLNYGYTFGSGTRLTVV.